The 30 T cell receptor beta chains given below trace back to one sample, sequenced in a study of CD8+CD57+ T cells in acquired aplastic anemia. Genomic DNA provided the template from which TCR beta VDJ and CDR3 profiles were obtained. In TCRdb, the reads were re-called with MiXCR into one record per CDR3 protein. Among some 92,000 distinct CDR3 sequences listed, 55% to 75% were seen once. Those patients picked for sequencing had displayed CD8+CD57+ cell expansion on flow cytometry. Input material: sorted CD4+, CD8+, or CD8+CD57+ T cells (not recorded which) from PBMCs. These receptors all stem from a human donor with aplastic anemia.

The V and J genes are TRBV19 and TRBJ1-5; D unresolved. Trimming removed 8 bases at V and 1 base at J, with 15 bases between. This CDR3 is built from 15 residues. Germline V gene sequence: CDR1 LNHDA, CDR2 SQIVND (reference sequence). The DNA for the CDR3 is TGTGCCAGTGACGGTCCGTGGGGAAGCAATCAGCCCCAGCATTTT. It codes for CASDGPWGSNQPQHF. The full variable domain, its missing parts supplied by reference TRBV19 and TRBJ1-5, is DGGITQSPKYLFRKEGQNVTLSCEQNLNHDAMYWYRQDPGQGLRLIYYSQIVNDFQKGDIAEGYSVSREKKESFPLTVTSAQKNPTAFYLCASDGPWGSNQPQHFGDGTRLSIL.

This clonotype was seen at least ten times. This chain joins TRBV24-1 and TRBJ2-3; maybe TRBD1 (6 bases). The CDR3 loop spans 15 amino acids. The germline CDR1 and CDR2 sequences are KGHDR and SFDVKD. Trimming cost V 3 bases and J 2 bases, with 11 bases left between them. The CDR3 protein is CATSDLQGITDTQYF. Here the CDR3 DNA reads TGTGCCACCAGTGATCTACAGGGTATCACAGATACGCAGTATTTT.

The chain employs TRBV29-1 and TRBJ1-1; 9 bases align to TRBD1. The CDR3 is 12 residues long. The trim removed 8 bases at V and 4 bases at J, leaving 5 bases unmatched. CDR1 and CDR2 from the germline V gene are SQVTM and ANQGSEA. The CDR3 DNA follows: TGCAGCTTGACAGGGGGTCTCACTGAAGCTTTCTTT. Protein sequence: CSLTGGLTEAFF.

The V gene is TRBV11-2, the J gene TRBJ2-5; 8 nucleotides agree with TRBD1. Per germline, CDR1 SGHAT and CDR2 FQNNGV. This CDR3 is 15 amino acids long. V shed 7 bases and J 1 base; nucleotides not matched to a gene: 8. This CDR3 reads CASITITGGQETQYF. Written as DNA, the CDR3 is TGTGCCAGCATCACTATAACAGGGGGCCAAGAGACCCAGTACTTC.

The chain combines TRBV9 with TRBJ2-2; D unclear. The CDR3 is 15 amino acids. Per the germline V gene, CDR1 is SGDLS and CDR2 is YYNGEE. V shed 0 bases and J shed 5 bases, with 11 bases lying between them. The CDR3 protein is CASSVAGERTGELFF. DNA of the CDR3: TGTGCCAGCAGCGTAGCTGGGGAACGAACCGGGGAGCTGTTTTTT.

The rearrangement links TRBV20-1 to TRBJ2-3, with D tentatively TRBD2 (5 bases). CDR3 length: 16 residues. Germline CDR1 and CDR2: DFQATT and SNEGSKA (reference sequence). V was shortened by 0 bases and J by 1 base, with 14 bases between the two germline ends. CDR3 protein: CSARDEGERGTDTQYF. In nucleotides, the CDR3 is TGCAGTGCTAGAGATGAGGGAGAGAGGGGCACAGATACGCAGTATTTT.

This chain joins TRBV20-1 and TRBJ2-5, with 9 bases identical to TRBD1. V shed 4 bases and J 3 bases; nucleotides not matched to a gene: 9. The CDR3 contains 15 residues. Germline V lookup: CDR1 DFQATT, CDR2 SNEGSKA (reference sequence). The CDR3 loop reads CSAIVPTGGEETQYF. CDR3 sequence (DNA): TGCAGTGCTATCGTCCCTACAGGGGGCGAAGAGACCCAGTACTTC.

This sequence joins TRBV7-9 and TRBJ1-2; D gene uncertain. CDR3 size: 13 residues. CDR1 and CDR2 from the germline V gene are SEHNR and FQNEAQ (reference sequence). The V gene lost 0 bases and the J gene lost 7 bases, with 9 bases spanning the gap. The CDR3 spells CASSLAVRSGYTF. The CDR3 DNA reads TGTGCCAGCAGCTTAGCGGTTAGAAGTGGCTACACCTTC.

The gene calls are TRBV19 and TRBJ2-7; no clear D gene. This CDR3 region has 15 residues. V gave up 1 base and J gave up 2 bases, with 12 bases separating them. The V gene's germline CDR1 is LNHDA and CDR2 SQIVND (reference sequence). The CDR3 protein is CASSIVGGMAYEQYF. The CDR3 DNA follows: TGTGCCAGTAGTATAGTCGGCGGTATGGCCTACGAGCAGTACTTC.

This clonotype was recorded only once. The genes are TRBV19 and TRBJ1-1; D possibly corresponds to TRBD1 (6 bases). CDR1 is LNHDA, CDR2 SQIVND, per germline (reference sequence). The CDR3 contains 14 residues. The V end lost 4 bases, the J end lost 0 bases, and 9 bases lay between the germline ends. Here the CDR3 reads CASSTAGVNTEAFF. CDR3 bases: TGTGCCAGTAGTACCGCAGGGGTGAACACTGAAGCTTTCTTT.

This clonotype was seen just once. This chain joins TRBV19 and TRBJ2-1; TRBD2 aligns across 7 bases. With V trimmed by 6 bases and J by 2 bases, 7 bases remained unmatched. The CDR3 sequence is 15 residues long. Germline V gene lookup returns CDR1 LNHDA and CDR2 SQIVND (reference sequence). This CDR3 is CASSAREATYNEQFF. The DNA for the CDR3 is TGTGCCAGTAGCGCCCGGGAGGCAACCTACAATGAGCAGTTCTTC. Complete variable domain (other parts from reference TRBV19 and TRBJ2-1): DGGITQSPKYLFRKEGQNVTLSCEQNLNHDAMYWYRQDPGQGLRLIYYSQIVNDFQKGDIAEGYSVSREKKESFPLTVTSAQKNPTAFYLCASSAREATYNEQFFGPGTRLTVL.

The rearrangement joins TRBV20-1 to TRBJ2-7, with 8 bases identical to TRBD1. CDR1 DFQATT and CDR2 SNEGSKA come from the germline V gene (reference sequence). V dropped 3 bases and J dropped 5; count of bases not matched to a gene: 3. This CDR3 comprises 12 residues. CDR3: CSARGQVHEQYF. DNA of the CDR3: TGCAGTGCTAGGGGACAGGTACACGAGCAGTACTTC.

The rearrangement links TRBV24-1 to TRBJ2-3; no definite D call. The CDR3 spans 13 residues. Germline V gives CDR1 KGHDR, CDR2 SFDVKD. Trimming stripped 2 bases from V and 10 bases from J, with 12 bases between. The DNA of the CDR3 is TGTGCCACCAGTGATTGGAGTCGAGCTTCGCAGTATTTT. Its protein is CATSDWSRASQYF.

This clonotype is a singleton in its sample. V and J are TRBV7-9 and TRBJ1-2, with D hard to call. V was clipped by 5 bases and J by 4 bases, with 17 bases between them. The CDR3 extends over 15 amino acids. The germline gives CDR1 SEHNR, CDR2 FQNEAQ (reference sequence). DNA for the CDR3: TGTGCCAGCAGCATAACGGGTCCTCGGGCCTATGGCTACACCTTC. Protein: CASSITGPRAYGYTF.

This clonotype was detected a few times. The genes are TRBV7-2 and TRBJ2-4, with D possibly called TRBD1 or TRBD2 (5 bases each). Germline assignment: CDR1 SGHTA and CDR2 FQGNSA. The CDR3 length is 17 residues. V was trimmed by 5 bases and J by 2 bases, leaving 19 bases between them. CDR3 residues: CASSPLFGQGPKNIQYF. DNA of the CDR3: TGTGCCAGCAGCCCCCTTTTCGGCCAGGGACCCAAAAACATTCAGTACTTC.

CDR3 coding DNA: TGTGCCAGTACGCTGGGAAATGGCTACACCTTC. This translates into CASTLGNGYTF. This chain joins TRBV19 and TRBJ1-2; D is unresolved. V lost 7 bases and J 6 bases, leaving 9 bases between the germline ends. Germline lookup yields CDR1 LNHDA and CDR2 SQIVND (reference sequence). The CDR3 is 11 amino acids.

This clonotype came up once. The junction departs from germline at one end; a sequencing error may be responsible. The V call is TRBV7-7, the J call TRBJ2-5, with TRBD1 matching 8 bases. CDR3 length: 17 residues. Germline values: CDR1 SSHAT, CDR2 FNYEAQ (reference sequence). The CDR3, as DNA: TGTGCTAGCAGCCCCCAAACCGGGACAGGAAGACAAGAGACCCAGTACTTC. It translates to CASSPQTGTGRQETQYF. Variable domain in full (rest from reference TRBV7-7 and TRBJ2-5): GAGVSQSPRYKVTKRGQDVTLRCDPISSHATLYWYQQALGQGPEFLTYFNYEAQPDKSGLPSDRFSAERPEGSISTLTIQRTEQRDSAMYRCASSPQTGTGRQETQYFGPGTRLLVL.

This clonotype was observed a handful of times. This sequence may be a read error, since a much larger clone differs from it by one base. V gene TRBV5-4 combines with J gene TRBJ1-2; D is perhaps TRBD1 (6 bases). Trimming pared 4 bases from V and 5 bases from J, leaving 15 bases between. The CDR3 spans 14 residues. Germline CDR1 and CDR2: SGHNT and YYREEE (reference sequence). Here the CDR3 reads CASSPGRGRYGYTF. The CDR3 DNA sequence: TGTGCCAGCAGCCCGGGACGGGGGCGGTATGGCTACACCTTC. The full variable domain, completed using reference TRBV5-4 and TRBJ1-2, is ETGVTQSPTHLIKTRGQQVTLRCSSQSGHNTVSWYQQALGQGPQFIFQYYREEENGRGNFPPRFSGLQFPNYSSELNVNALELDDSALYLCASSPGRGRYGYTFGSGTRLTVV.

This chain joins TRBV10-3 and TRBJ2-1; 9 bases agree with TRBD2. There are 19 residues in the CDR3. Germline lookup yields CDR1 ENHRY and CDR2 SYGVKD. Trimming cost V 6 bases and J 6 bases; bases outside gene matches: 21. The chain's CDR3 is CAIRPGLAGPNSKTNEQFF. CDR3 DNA: TGTGCCATCAGGCCGGGGCTAGCGGGGCCCAACTCCAAAACCAATGAGCAGTTCTTC.

This clonotype occurred a few times. The chain joins TRBV19 to TRBJ1-5; 10 bases map to TRBD1. Germline V lookup: CDR1 LNHDA, CDR2 SQIVND (reference sequence). There are 14 residues in the CDR3. The V gene end was trimmed by 9 bases and the J gene end by 6 bases; junction bases not matched to a gene: 8. The CDR3 coding sequence is TGTGCCAGCCGGGGACAGGGGACGGGTCAGCCCCAGCATTTT. Its translation is CASRGQGTGQPQHF.

J is TRBJ1-1 and V is TRBV2; D not resolved. Trimming took 4 bases from V and 1 from J, leaving 7 bases between them. CDR3 length: 13 amino acids. The germline CDR1 and CDR2 sequences are SNHLY and FYNNEI. CDR3 bases: TGTGCCAGCAGTGGGGATAAGAACACTGAAGCTTTCTTT. This codes for CASSGDKNTEAFF. Drawing the rest from reference TRBV2 and TRBJ1-1, the complete variable domain is EPEVTQTPSHQVTQMGQEVILRCVPISNHLYFYWYRQILGQKVEFLVSFYNNEISEKSEIFDDQFSVERPDGSNFTLKIRSTKLEDSAMYFCASSGDKNTEAFFGQGTRLTVV.

With regard to this clonotype: A much larger clonotype is one base distant, so this may be a read error. No conserved phenylalanine or tryptophan is present at the end of the CDR3, so a read error is the likely explanation. The chain combines TRBV4-1 with TRBJ2-2, with D unresolved. The CDR3 runs to 14 residues. Germline-derived CDR1 and CDR2 are MGHRA and YSYEKL. The V gene lost 2 bases and the J gene lost 6 bases, with 10 bases spanning the gap. The DNA of the CDR3 is TGCGCCAGCAGCCAACCTTCTGGGGCCGGGGAGCTGTTTCTT. It encodes CASSQPSGAGELFL.

This chain joins TRBV19 and TRBJ2-2; 8 bases match TRBD2. CDR1 LNHDA and CDR2 SQIVND come from the germline V gene (reference sequence). J lost 5 bases, V lost 6 bases, and 8 bases had no gene match. CDR3 size: 15 residues. The CDR3 reads CASRPSGRETGELFF. Here the CDR3 DNA reads TGTGCCAGTAGACCCAGCGGGAGAGAAACCGGGGAGCTGTTTTTT.

The rearrangement joins TRBV2 to TRBJ2-1; unclear D gene. Trimming removed 4 bases from V and 9 bases from J, with 13 bases in between. This CDR3 comprises 13 residues. Germline CDR1 SNHLY, CDR2 FYNNEI. CDR3 protein: CASSGMWIGEQFF. CDR3 nucleotides: TGTGCCAGCAGTGGGATGTGGATCGGTGAGCAGTTCTTC.

The CDR3 spells CAISDSYSNQPQHF. CDR3 in DNA: TGTGCCATCAGTGACAGCTATAGCAATCAGCCCCAGCATTTT. The rearrangement uses TRBV10-3 and TRBJ1-5; D is unresolved. V shed 3 bases and J shed 0 bases, with 6 bases lying between them. This CDR3 spans 14 amino acids. Germline CDR1 reads ENHRY; CDR2 reads SYGVKD.

The genes are TRBV20-1 and TRBJ2-7, with 7 nucleotides matching TRBD1. Germline assignment: CDR1 DFQATT and CDR2 SNEGSKA (reference sequence). Losses at the gene ends were 3 bases for V and 6 bases for J; bases not matched to a gene: 2. The CDR3 extends over 11 amino acids. CDR3 DNA sequence: TGCAGTGCTAGCAAGGGGGCCGAGCAGTACTTC. It specifies CSASKGAEQYF.

Concerning this clonotype: An end of the junction does not agree with germline; a read error may underlie this. V and J are TRBV10-3 and TRBJ1-2, with D perhaps TRBD1 (6 bases). Looked up from germline, CDR1 is ENHRY and CDR2 is SYGVKD. There are 13 residues in the CDR3. The CDR3 reads CASSLNRVYGFTF. The DNA for the CDR3 is TGTGCCAGCAGTTTAAACAGGGTGTATGGCTTCACCTTC.

J is TRBJ2-5 and V is TRBV2; D possibly corresponds to TRBD2 (7 bases). Trimming stripped 7 bases from V and 4 bases from J, with 13 bases between. CDR3 size: 13 residues. CDR1 and CDR2 from the germline V gene are SNHLY and FYNNEI. The CDR3 loop is CASNAGAGETQYF. In DNA form, the CDR3 reads TGTGCCAGCAACGCGGGGGCCGGAGAGACCCAGTACTTC.

This clonotype appeared a few times. The chain has TRBV29-1 and TRBJ1-1; the D gene is possibly TRBD1 (5 bases). The CDR3 loop spans 14 amino acids. The V gene lost 3 bases and the J gene lost 0 bases, with 11 bases spanning the gap. Germline CDR1 is SQVTM and CDR2 is ANQGSEA. The CDR3 DNA follows: TGCAGCGTTGAGGTTGGGACGATGAACACTGAAGCTTTCTTT. Translating gives CSVEVGTMNTEAFF. The full variable domain, in which reference TRBV29-1 and TRBJ1-1 provide the parts outside the CDR3, is SAVISQKPSRDICQRGTSLTIQCQVDSQVTMMFWYRQQPGQSLTLIATANQGSEATYESGFVIDKFPISRPNLTFSTLTVSNMSPEDSSIYLCSVEVGTMNTEAFFGQGTRLTVV.

This chain links TRBV20-1 with TRBJ2-7, with D possibly matching TRBD1 (7 bases). V was shortened by 3 bases and J by 1 base, with 10 bases between the two germline ends. Germline V gene lookup returns CDR1 DFQATT and CDR2 SNEGSKA (reference sequence). The length of the CDR3 is 13 residues. The CDR3 region is CSASSGGSYEQYF. The CDR3 coding sequence is TGCAGTGCTAGCTCAGGGGGGTCCTACGAGCAGTACTTC.